This TCR beta chain comes out of a study of control samples from healthy donors and cancer patients (dated by TCRdb to the early 2020s). About this clone: What this receptor recognizes is not known. Sequence at one end of the junction differs from germline and may be a read error.

Reading from cysteine to phenylalanine, the CDR3 counts 15 amino acids. The sequence is cut down to CDR3 DNA, 45 bases in frame from base 1. The germline V gene (reference sequence) gives CDR1 as LNHDA and CDR2 as SQIVND. Libraries were constructed by the immunoSEQ multiplex PCR assay. The source is immuneACCESS, and TCRdb retained only in-frame sequences with V and J called. Part of the clones is not carried over; for the studies checked, unresolved V genes explain less than half of this, and the remainder is unexplained. This sample comprises over 150,000 clones, 90% of them detected only once. In total, the top ten clones hold 1.2% to 1.5% of the sample.

The V and J segments used are TRBV19 and TRBJ2-2, with a weak D call of TRBD2 (5 bases match). The receptor was isolated from a woman between 45 and 65 years old in good health. Sequencing input: blood. CDR3 protein: CASSILDREHRGAVF. The nucleotide sequence reads as follows: TGTGCCAGTAGTATTTTGGACCGTGAACACCGGGGAGCTGTTTTT.